This TCR beta chain comes out of a study of blood T cell repertoires in COVID-19. Study at large: T cells, B-cell-depleted T cells, or PBMCs supplied cDNA or gDNA.

CDR3 size: 13 residues. Trimming pared 3 bases from V and 5 bases from J, leaving 11 bases between. Original analysis: Quantification of nucleated cells was approximated via reference gene primer amplification. The protocol was immunoSEQ multiplex PCR, while the TCRdb copy is restricted to in-frame clones and leaves out a portion. V and J calls and clone size come straight from that table; D and trimming were deduced from the DNA. This table holds fewer than 85,000 clones, around 83% found once. The sequence was obtained from a woman aged 55-69 years with acute or convalescent COVID-19. The sequencing sample was made of peripheral blood. The chain employs TRBV12-3 or TRBV12-4 and TRBJ2-7, with D perhaps matching TRBD2 (6 bases). DNA for the CDR3: TGTGCCAGCAGTTTGGCGGGGACGAACGAGCAGTACTTC. Its protein product is CASSLAGTNEQYF.